The rows below give T cell receptor beta chains drawn from one sample of a study of Ad26.COV2.S vaccination and SARS-CoV-2 variants. Profiling relied on immunoSEQ multiplex PCR, and the TCRdb table lists in-frame clones only, not all of them. The sample lists about 350,000 clones, 88% occurring once. The sample was peripheral blood, taken in a trial of Ad26.COV2.S vaccine versus placebo. The source of these receptors is a person aged 18-60 years who received the Ad26.COV2.S COVID-19 vaccine or a placebo. The CDR3 runs from the conserved cysteine through the conserved F or W. A D gene is named only where the DNA matches it firmly. Clone size is stated in some rows and not others, as once, few, many or a class when expanded.

clone_size	j_call	d_call	v_call	cdr3_aa	cdr3_nt
NA	TRBJ1-2	NA	TRBV6-5	CASSYSSGPGGYTF	TGTGCCAGCAGTTACTCATCAGGTCCGGGGGGCTACACCTTC
NA	TRBJ1-2	NA	TRBV19	CASSMGSYSSYTF	TGTGCCAGTAGTATGGGTTCATATTCAAGTTACACCTTC
once	TRBJ1-1	NA	TRBV3-1/TRBV3-2	CASSQRKEFMNTEAFF	TGTGCCAGCAGCCAAAGGAAGGAGTTCATGAACACTGAAGCTTTCTTT
NA	TRBJ1-1	NA	TRBV5-4	CASSGVSNTEAFF	TGTGCCAGCAGCGGGGTATCGAACACTGAAGCTTTCTTT
NA	TRBJ2-1	NA	TRBV7-2	CASSSPEWRNNEQFF	TGTGCCAGCAGCTCCCCCGAATGGAGAAACAATGAGCAGTTCTTC
NA	TRBJ2-1	TRBD2	TRBV5-4	CASSSASGNNEQFF	TGTGCCAGCAGCTCGGCTAGCGGAAACAATGAGCAGTTCTTC
NA	TRBJ1-1	NA	TRBV12-3/TRBV12-4	CATSGGTEAFF	TGTGCCACCTCGGGGGGGACTGAAGCTTTCTTT
once	TRBJ1-1	NA	TRBV3-1/TRBV3-2	CASSLIWGAEAFF	TGTGCCAGCAGCCTAATCTGGGGGGCTGAAGCTTTCTTT
NA	TRBJ2-7	NA	TRBV5-1	CASSANFYEQYF	TGCGCCAGCAGCGCCAACTTCTACGAGCAGTACTTC
once	TRBJ2-7	TRBD2	TRBV15	CATSRETSVPYEQYF	TGTGCCACCAGCCGCGAGACTAGCGTACCCTACGAGCAGTACTTC
few	TRBJ1-1	TRBD1	TRBV6-6	CASSYPDRGAEAFF	TGTGCCAGCAGTTACCCGGACAGGGGGGCTGAAGCTTTCTTT
few	TRBJ2-2	TRBD1	TRBV18	CASSPRTGDTGELFF	TGTGCCAGCTCACCACGGACAGGAGACACCGGGGAGCTGTTTTTT
NA	TRBJ1-2	NA	TRBV19	CAVPGQNYGYTF	TGTGCCGTTCCGGGACAAAACTATGGCTACACCTTC
NA	TRBJ2-7	NA	TRBV27	CASSLSQVSYEQYF	TGTGCCAGCAGTTTATCGCAGGTCTCCTACGAGCAGTACTTC
few	TRBJ1-4	TRBD1	TRBV5-1	CASSKPDRGTTNEKLFF	TGCGCCAGCAGCAAGCCCGACAGGGGTACGACTAATGAAAAACTGTTTTTT
NA	TRBJ1-2	TRBD1	TRBV28	CASSPGQVYGYTF	TGTGCCAGCAGTCCCGGACAGGTATATGGCTACACCTTC
NA	TRBJ2-7	NA	TRBV7-3	CASSLTGGIYEQYF	TGTGCCAGCAGCTTAACAGGCGGAATCTACGAGCAGTACTTC
NA	TRBJ1-6	TRBD1	TRBV5-1	CASNPGTGESPLHF	TGCGCCAGCAATCCCGGGACAGGGGAATCACCCCTCCACTTT
NA	TRBJ1-6	NA	TRBV2	CASSAPPGYDSPLHF	TGTGCCAGCAGTGCCCCCCCAGGGTATGATTCACCCCTCCACTTT
few	TRBJ1-2	TRBD1	TRBV7-3	CASRETGGNGYTF	TGTGCCAGCAGGGAAACAGGGGGCAATGGCTACACCTTC
NA	TRBJ2-3	TRBD1	TRBV2	CASRTGGTDTQYF	TGTGCCAGCAGGACAGGGGGCACAGATACGCAGTATTTT
NA	TRBJ2-1	NA	TRBV27	CASSLWGSNEQFF	TGTGCCAGCAGTTTATGGGGAAGCAATGAGCAGTTCTTC
NA	TRBJ1-3	NA	TRBV2	CASREREGLHTIYF	TGTGCCAGCAGGGAGAGGGAAGGTTTACACACCATATATTTT
once	TRBJ1-1	NA	TRBV7-9	CASSLEWDTEAFF	TGTGCCAGCAGCTTGGAGTGGGACACTGAAGCTTTCTTT
NA	TRBJ1-1	NA	TRBV6-2/TRBV6-3	CASSYRLNTEAFF	TGTGCCAGCAGTTACAGACTGAACACTGAAGCTTTCTTT
NA	TRBJ2-6	NA	TRBV6-4	CASSDSETGLSGANVLTF	TGTGCCAGCAGTGACTCGGAGACAGGACTCTCTGGGGCCAACGTCCTGACTTTC
NA	TRBJ2-2	TRBD1	TRBV7-9	CASSLGQGNTGELFF	TGTGCCAGCAGCCTTGGACAGGGGAACACCGGGGAGCTGTTTTTT
NA	TRBJ1-5	TRBD1	TRBV19	CASTPGQKNQPQHF	TGTGCCAGTACCCCGGGACAGAAAAATCAGCCCCAGCATTTT
NA	TRBJ1-1	NA	TRBV6-2/TRBV6-3	CASTPLAREAEAFF	TGTGCCAGCACCCCACTGGCCAGGGAGGCTGAAGCTTTCTTT
NA	TRBJ1-5	NA	TRBV5-6	CASTAGLSNQPQHF	TGTGCCAGCACCGCTGGCCTTAGCAATCAGCCCCAGCATTTT
NA	TRBJ2-1	NA	TRBV6-5	CASSYRDREQFF	TGTGCCAGCAGCTATCGTGATCGAGAGCAGTTCTTC
NA	TRBJ2-1	TRBD2	TRBV7-2	CASSFASGSFYNEQFF	TGTGCCAGCAGCTTCGCTAGCGGGAGTTTTTACAATGAGCAGTTCTTC
NA	TRBJ2-7	TRBD1	TRBV2	CASNGQGPAYEQYF	TGTGCCAGCAACGGACAGGGACCAGCCTACGAGCAGTACTTC
many	TRBJ2-3	NA	TRBV6-2/TRBV6-3	CASSYRETDTQYF	TGTGCCAGCAGTTACAGGGAAACAGATACGCAGTATTTT
NA	TRBJ1-1	NA	TRBV11-1	CASSLETVGSRPEAFF	TGTGCCAGCAGCTTAGAAACCGTCGGCTCGCGACCTGAAGCTTTCTTT
NA	TRBJ2-1	TRBD2	TRBV19	CASSIGLAGGSDEQFF	TGTGCCAGTAGTATAGGTCTAGCGGGGGGATCGGATGAGCAGTTCTTC
NA	TRBJ2-7	NA	TRBV5-4	CASSKTQGYEQYF	TGTGCCAGCAGCAAAACACAGGGTTACGAGCAGTACTTC
NA	TRBJ2-3	TRBD2	TRBV9	CASSAGLAESITQYF	TGTGCCAGCAGCGCAGGACTAGCTGAAAGTATTACGCAGTATTTT
many	TRBJ1-6	NA	TRBV7-3	CASNQGGNSPLHF	TGTGCCAGCAATCAGGGCGGTAATTCACCCCTCCACTTT
NA	TRBJ2-2	TRBD2	TRBV6-1	CASREHRTSGRAVGTGELFF	TGTGCCAGCAGAGAACACCGGACTAGCGGGAGGGCGGTGGGAACCGGGGAGCTGTTTTTT
NA	TRBJ1-2	NA	TRBV30	CAWSGSGRGYGYTF	TGTGCCTGGAGTGGTTCCGGCCGGGGCTATGGCTACACCTTC
NA	TRBJ1-4	NA	TRBV7-9	CAGTRGNEKLFF	TGTGCCGGAACCCGGGGTAATGAAAAACTGTTTTTT
NA	TRBJ2-2	TRBD1	TRBV9	CASSVRTGGRIGELFF	TGTGCCAGCAGCGTAAGGACAGGGGGCCGTATCGGGGAGCTGTTTTTT
NA	TRBJ2-7	NA	TRBV7-9	CASSTPDWRGNSYEQYF	TGTGCCAGCTCCACACCTGATTGGAGGGGCAATTCCTACGAGCAGTACTTC
NA	TRBJ1-4	NA	TRBV6-5	CASSSQSVVSSEKLFF	TGTGCCAGCAGTTCGCAATCTGTGGTCAGTAGTGAAAAACTGTTTTTT